Each of the 23 T cell receptor beta chains below was sequenced from the same sample in a study of blood T cell repertoires in COVID-19 (dated by TCRdb to about 2020). The library was generated by the immunoSEQ multiplex PCR assay. This immuneACCESS table, as held by TCRdb, lists in-frame sequences with V and J called but not all clones. Of the missing ones, under half trace to an unresolved V gene in checked studies; the others have no known cause. Recorded for this sample are roughly 35,000 clones; roughly 80% of them occurred a single time. The ten largest make up about 7.9% of the sample. The sequenced sample consisted of peripheral blood. Source of these receptors: a woman aged 60-70 years with acute or convalescent COVID-19.

The V gene is TRBV6-6, the J gene TRBJ1-2; 12 bases align to TRBD1. With V trimmed by 6 bases and J by 3 bases, 5 bases remained unmatched. Germline loops: CDR1 MNHNY, CDR2 SVGAGI (reference sequence). The CDR3 has 15 residues. CDR3 in amino acids: CASSPGQGADYGYTF. DNA of the CDR3: TGTGCCAGCAGCCCGGGACAGGGGGCGGACTATGGCTACACCTTC.

This clone was seen more than once but under ten times. CDR3 sequence: CASSPRRGSMRTDTQYF. For the CDR3, the DNA is TGTGCCAGCAGCCCACGCAGGGGTTCCATGCGCACAGATACGCAGTATTTT. The rearrangement links TRBV3-1 (or the pseudogene TRBV3-2) to TRBJ2-3; D possibly corresponds to TRBD1 (6 bases). CDR3 length: 17 amino acids. V lost 4 bases and J lost 1, with 18 bases in between. Germline V gene sequence: CDR1 LGHDT, CDR2 YNNKEL (reference sequence).

This clone was seen just once. The chain couples TRBV27 to TRBJ2-2; D unresolved. The CDR3 is made up of 14 amino acids. From germline, CDR1 is MNHEY and CDR2 SMNVEV (reference sequence). Trimming took 7 bases from V and 2 from J, leaving 11 bases between them. The CDR3 nucleotides read TGTGCCAGCAAGTCTGGCACAAACACCGGGGAGCTGTTTTTT. Translation gives CASKSGTNTGELFF.

This clone was seen a handful of times. V and J are TRBV3-1 (or the pseudogene TRBV3-2) and TRBJ2-5; the match to TRBD1 covers 9 bases. V shed 4 bases, J shed 2 bases, and the junction held 11 bases outside the gene matches. There are 17 residues in the CDR3. The germline gives CDR1 LGHDT, CDR2 YNNKEL (reference sequence). The DNA of the CDR3 is TGTGCCAGCAGCCTCTCCTCCGGGACAGGGATTCAAGAGACCCAGTACTTC. This encodes CASSLSSGTGIQETQYF.

This clone was counted only a few times. V usage is TRBV24-1 and J usage is TRBJ2-3; TRBD2 aligns across 7 bases. Germline lookup yields CDR1 KGHDR and CDR2 SFDVKD. Unmatched junction bases numbered 5, after V lost 6 bases and J lost 3 bases. The CDR3 is 14 residues long. CDR3 residues: CATSSGEGTDTQYF. CDR3 bases: TGTGCCACCAGTTCGGGGGAGGGGACAGATACGCAGTATTTT.

The CDR3 loop is CASSPKTGDFYEQYF. The CDR3 DNA reads TGTGCCAGCAGCCCTAAGACAGGAGACTTCTACGAGCAGTACTTC. The chain recombines TRBV7-8 with TRBJ2-7; possibly TRBD1 for D (6 bases). Looked up from germline, CDR1 is SGHVS and CDR2 is FQNEAQ. The CDR3 runs to 15 residues. V gave up 5 bases and J gave up 3 bases, with 17 bases separating them. The whole variable domain, filled in from reference TRBV7-8 and TRBJ2-7, reads GAGVSQSPRYKVAKRGQDVALRCDPISGHVSLFWYQQALGQGPEFLTYFQNEAQLDKSGLPSDRFFAERPEGSVSTLKIQRTQQEDSAVYLCASSPKTGDFYEQYFGPGTRLTVT.

This clone was detected only a few times. The V call is TRBV2, the J call TRBJ2-5; 10 bases line up with TRBD1. Per germline, CDR1 SNHLY and CDR2 FYNNEI. With V trimmed by 8 bases and J by 1 base, 7 bases remained unmatched. This CDR3 has 15 amino acids. DNA of the CDR3: TGTGCCAGCTTTAGACAGGGGGCCGGCCAAGAGACCCAGTACTTC. This gives the protein CASFRQGAGQETQYF.

The rearrangement uses TRBV19 and TRBJ2-5; possibly TRBD1 for D (5 bases). Per the germline V gene, CDR1 is LNHDA and CDR2 is SQIVND (reference sequence). The CDR3 totals 13 residues. V lost 4 bases, J lost 5 bases, and 11 bases lay in between. The DNA of the CDR3 is TGTGCCAGTAGTAAAGGGGCGTGGGAGACCCAGTACTTC. It yields the protein CASSKGAWETQYF.

In its sample, this clone was seen a few times. The J gene is TRBJ2-5, the V gene TRBV28; no reliable D call. V lost 7 bases and J 5 bases, leaving 11 bases between the germline ends. The CDR3 length is 12 residues. Germline V gene data show CDR1 as MDHEN and CDR2 as SYDVKM. CDR3 DNA sequence: TGTGCCAGCAACGTAGGCGGCGAGACCCAGTACTTC. The encoded protein is CASNVGGETQYF.

The chain carries TRBV12-3 or TRBV12-4 and TRBJ1-2; 8 bases fit TRBD1. V gave up 7 bases and J gave up 4 bases; unmatched junction bases: 5. The CDR3 is 13 amino acids. The CDR3 bases are TGTGCCAGCACCAGGACAGGGATCTATGGCTACACCTTC. This gives the protein CASTRTGIYGYTF.

The CDR3 spells CASRRGGNPALNEQFF. CDR3 nucleotide sequence: TGTGCCAGCCGGAGGGGGGGCAATCCGGCTCTCAATGAGCAGTTCTTC. The chain combines TRBV27 with TRBJ2-1, with D possibly being TRBD2 (7 bases). Trimming left V 8 bases short and J 6 bases short, with 23 bases between. The CDR3 is 16 amino acids. The germline V gene has CDR1 MNHEY and CDR2 SMNVEV (reference sequence).

This chain uses TRBV19 with TRBJ1-6, with TRBD1 identical over 8 bases. There are 16 residues in the CDR3. Germline V gene lookup returns CDR1 LNHDA and CDR2 SQIVND (reference sequence). Losses at the gene ends were 4 bases for V and 7 bases for J; bases not matched to a gene: 9. CDR3 amino acids: CASSSYNDRGNSPLHF. CDR3 nucleotide sequence: TGTGCCAGTAGTAGCTATAACGACAGGGGAAATTCACCCCTCCACTTT.

The V gene is TRBV2, the J gene TRBJ1-1; D remains ambiguous. V was cut by 4 bases and J by 1 base, with 13 bases left in between. The CDR3 runs to 15 residues. CDR1 and CDR2 from the germline V gene are SNHLY and FYNNEI. In DNA, the CDR3 is TGTGCCAGCAGTGCATCGGGAGTTAAGAACACTGAAGCTTTCTTT. Translated, it gives CASSASGVKNTEAFF.

This clone was detected once. This sequence joins TRBV10-1 and TRBJ2-1, with 11 bases aligning to TRBD2. Germline V gene lookup returns CDR1 WNHNN and CDR2 SYGVQD (reference sequence). The CDR3 spans 15 residues. The V segment lost 4 bases and the J segment 5 bases; nucleotides outside the gene matches: 4. CDR3 coding DNA: TGCGCCAGCAGTGTAATAGCGGGGGGGGACAATGAGCAGTTCTTC. This gives the protein CASSVIAGGDNEQFF.

V is TRBV27 and J is TRBJ2-7; 9 bases map to TRBD1. The CDR3 is 16 residues long. Germline lookup yields CDR1 MNHEY and CDR2 SMNVEV (reference sequence). The V and J ends lost 5 bases and 0 bases, in that order; junction bases with no gene match: 8. As DNA, the CDR3 is TGTGCCAGCAGTCCCGGGGACAGGGTCAACTCCTACGAGCAGTACTTC. Its translation is CASSPGDRVNSYEQYF.

The genes are TRBV10-2 and TRBJ2-1; TRBD2 is a possible D gene (5 bases). Germline lookup yields CDR1 WSHSY and CDR2 SAAADI. The CDR3 contains 13 residues. Trimming removed 8 bases at V and 8 bases at J, with 16 bases between. CDR3 loop: CASRLAVTDEQFF. CDR3 bases: TGCGCCAGCCGCCTAGCCGTTACCGATGAGCAGTTCTTC.

The chain recombines TRBV21-1 with TRBJ1-1; TRBD1 reflects the table's D call only, with no check against the DNA. TRBV21-1 is a recognized pseudogene. The CDR3 sequence is 14 residues long. This chain's CDR3 is CASSLTGDYTEAFF. The DNA for the CDR3 is TGTGCCAGCAGCCTAACAGGGGATTACACTGAAGCTTTCTTT.

The chain has TRBV27 and TRBJ1-1, with a possible D match to TRBD1 (5 bases). The germline gives CDR1 MNHEY, CDR2 SMNVEV (reference sequence). Trimming cost V 3 bases and J 2 bases, with 7 bases left between them. CDR3 size: 13 residues. The CDR3, as DNA: TGTGCCAGCAGTTTTCAGGGCAACACTGAAGCTTTCTTT. Its translation is CASSFQGNTEAFF.

This clone was picked up a small number of times. The chain is built from TRBV19 and TRBJ2-7, with 9 bases lining up with TRBD1. Germline V gives CDR1 LNHDA, CDR2 SQIVND (reference sequence). J lost 2 bases, V lost 5 bases, and 7 bases had no gene match. The CDR3 is made up of 15 amino acids. This CDR3 reads CASSDPGTGTYEQYF. CDR3 nucleotide sequence: TGTGCCAGTAGTGACCCCGGGACAGGGACCTACGAGCAGTACTTC. Full variable domain (remainder filled in from reference TRBV19 and TRBJ2-7): DGGITQSPKYLFRKEGQNVTLSCEQNLNHDAMYWYRQDPGQGLRLIYYSQIVNDFQKGDIAEGYSVSREKKESFPLTVTSAQKNPTAFYLCASSDPGTGTYEQYFGPGTRLTVT.

This sequence joins TRBV10-3 and TRBJ1-2; D remains unclear. Trimming removed 0 bases at V and 7 bases at J, with 15 bases between. This CDR3 has 15 amino acids. Germline V lookup: CDR1 ENHRY, CDR2 SYGVKD. Here the CDR3 reads CAISESSGGFSGYTF. In nucleotides, the CDR3 is TGTGCCATCAGTGAGTCATCAGGAGGGTTTAGTGGCTACACCTTC.

In this sample, this clone turned up a few times. The rearrangement uses TRBV5-4 and TRBJ1-6; D perhaps matches TRBD1 (5 bases). CDR1 and CDR2 (germline): SGHNT, YYREEE (reference sequence). The CDR3 is 13 amino acids. Trimming shortened V by 2 bases and J by 8 bases, and 8 bases separated the two germline ends. The CDR3 loop reads CASSFGGDSPLHF. The CDR3 DNA is TGTGCCAGCAGCTTCGGGGGAGATTCACCCCTCCACTTT.

The rearrangement links TRBV5-1 to TRBJ1-6; 7 bases line up with TRBD1. The CDR3 sequence is 15 residues long. Germline CDR1 and CDR2: SGHRS and YFSETQ. J gave up 7 bases and V 3 bases, and 7 bases lay outside the gene matches. CDR3 nucleotides: TGCGCCAGCAGCTGGGGTGGGGACAGAAATTCACCCCTCCACTTT. Protein product: CASSWGGDRNSPLHF. Complete variable domain (other parts from reference TRBV5-1 and TRBJ1-6): KAGVTQTPRYLIKTRGQQVTLSCSPISGHRSVSWYQQTPGQGLQFLFEYFSETQRNKGNFPGRFSGRQFSNSRSEMNVSTLELGDSALYLCASSWGGDRNSPLHFGNGTRLTVT.

With regard to this clone: This same CDR3 is encoded by further DNA sequences in the sample. J is TRBJ1-2 and V is TRBV27, with 7 bases matching TRBD1. Trimming took 6 bases from V and 3 from J; bases not matched to a gene: 4. This CDR3 comprises 13 residues. From germline, CDR1 is MNHEY and CDR2 SMNVEV (reference sequence). The CDR3 DNA sequence: TGTGCCAGCAGCCCCCAGGGGGACTATGGCTACACCTTC. Protein: CASSPQGDYGYTF.